This T cell receptor (beta chain) was identified during a study of T cells in narcolepsy. The CDR3 is 14 residues long. Sequencing used immunoSEQ multiplex PCR; TCRdb keeps in-frame clones, though not all of them. The table shows approximately 26,000 clones, with over 65% occurring only once. This sequence was found in a human donor in good health. The sequencing sample was made of memory (CD45RA-) CD4+ T cells from blood. V usage is TRBV1 and J usage is TRBJ2-4; the table's D call, TRBD2, has no DNA check behind it. TRBV1 counts as a pseudogene. Here the CDR3 reads CTSSQARSRNIQYF. In nucleotides, the CDR3 is TGCACCAGCAGCCAAGCAAGGAGCAGAAACATTCAGTACTTC.